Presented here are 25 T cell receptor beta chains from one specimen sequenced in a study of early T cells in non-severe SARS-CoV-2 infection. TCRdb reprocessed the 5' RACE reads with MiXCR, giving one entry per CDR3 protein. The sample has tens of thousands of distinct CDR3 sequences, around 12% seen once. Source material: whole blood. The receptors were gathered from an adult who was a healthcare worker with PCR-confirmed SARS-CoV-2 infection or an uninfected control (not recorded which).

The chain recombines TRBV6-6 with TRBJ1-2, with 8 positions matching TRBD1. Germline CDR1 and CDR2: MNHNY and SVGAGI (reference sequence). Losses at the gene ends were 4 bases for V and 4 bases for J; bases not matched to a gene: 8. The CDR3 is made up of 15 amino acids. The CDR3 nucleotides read TGTGCCAGCAGTTTCCAGGGGGCATCGGTCTATGGCTACACCTTC. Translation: CASSFQGASVYGYTF.

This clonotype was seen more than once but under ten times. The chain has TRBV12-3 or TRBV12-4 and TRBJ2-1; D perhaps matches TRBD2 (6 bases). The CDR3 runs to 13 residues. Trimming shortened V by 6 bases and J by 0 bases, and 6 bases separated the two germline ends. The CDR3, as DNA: TGTGCCAGCAGGACTAGCTCCTACAATGAGCAGTTCTTC. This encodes CASRTSSYNEQFF.

CDR3 sequence reads: CASSSQQGSYEQYF. CDR3 in DNA: TGTGCCAGCAGTTCTCAACAGGGGTCCTACGAGCAGTACTTC. V usage is TRBV12-3 or TRBV12-4 and J usage is TRBJ2-7, with 7 bases aligning to TRBD1. This CDR3 has 14 residues. The J segment lost 1 base and the V segment lost 4 bases, leaving 4 bases of the junction unmatched.

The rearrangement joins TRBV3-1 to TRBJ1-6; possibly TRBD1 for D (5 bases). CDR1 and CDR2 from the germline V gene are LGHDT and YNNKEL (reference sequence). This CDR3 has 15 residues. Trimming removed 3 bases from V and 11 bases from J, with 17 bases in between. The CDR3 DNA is TGTGCCAGCAGCCACGGGGGTAGTACCACCCCACCCCTCCACTTT. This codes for CASSHGGSTTPPLHF.

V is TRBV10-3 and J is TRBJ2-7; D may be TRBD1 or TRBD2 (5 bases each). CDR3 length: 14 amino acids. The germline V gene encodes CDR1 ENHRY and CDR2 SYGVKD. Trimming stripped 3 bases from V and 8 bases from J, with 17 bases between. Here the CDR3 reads CAISDSRGRGKQYF. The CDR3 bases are TGTGCCATCAGTGATTCGAGGGGCCGCGGTAAGCAGTACTTC.

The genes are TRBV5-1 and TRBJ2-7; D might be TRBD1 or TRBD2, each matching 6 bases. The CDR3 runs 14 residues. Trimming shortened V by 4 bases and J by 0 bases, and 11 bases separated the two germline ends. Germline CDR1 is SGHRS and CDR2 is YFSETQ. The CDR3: CASSGGLNSYEQYF. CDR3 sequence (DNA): TGCGCCAGCAGCGGGGGGCTAAACTCCTACGAGCAGTACTTC.

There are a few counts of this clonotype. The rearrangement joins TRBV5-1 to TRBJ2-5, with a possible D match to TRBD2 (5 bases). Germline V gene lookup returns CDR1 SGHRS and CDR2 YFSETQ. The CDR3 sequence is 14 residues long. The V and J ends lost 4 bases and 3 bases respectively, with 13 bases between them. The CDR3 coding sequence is TGCGCCAGCAGCGCGGCAAGGACTGAAGAGACCCAGTACTTC. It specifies CASSAARTEETQYF.

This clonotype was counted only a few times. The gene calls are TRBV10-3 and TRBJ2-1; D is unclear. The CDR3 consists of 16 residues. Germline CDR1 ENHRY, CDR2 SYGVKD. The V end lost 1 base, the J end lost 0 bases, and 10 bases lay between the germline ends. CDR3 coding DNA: TGTGCCATCAGTGAGTTAAGCGCGAGCTCCTACAATGAGCAGTTCTTC. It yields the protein CAISELSASSYNEQFF.

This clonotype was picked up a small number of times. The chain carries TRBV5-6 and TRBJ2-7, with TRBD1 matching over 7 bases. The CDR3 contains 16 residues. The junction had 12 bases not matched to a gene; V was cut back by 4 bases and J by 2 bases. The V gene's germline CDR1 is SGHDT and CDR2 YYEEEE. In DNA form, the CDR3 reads TGTGCCAGCAGCGGATTACAGGGGCTAAGTCCCTACGAGCAGTACTTC. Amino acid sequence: CASSGLQGLSPYEQYF.

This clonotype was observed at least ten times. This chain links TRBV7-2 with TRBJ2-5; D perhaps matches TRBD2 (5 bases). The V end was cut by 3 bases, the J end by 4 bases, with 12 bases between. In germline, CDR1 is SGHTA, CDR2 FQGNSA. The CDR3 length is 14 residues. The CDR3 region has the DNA TGTGCCAGCAGCTTTAAAGCGAGCGGAGAGACCCAGTACTTC. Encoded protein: CASSFKASGETQYF.

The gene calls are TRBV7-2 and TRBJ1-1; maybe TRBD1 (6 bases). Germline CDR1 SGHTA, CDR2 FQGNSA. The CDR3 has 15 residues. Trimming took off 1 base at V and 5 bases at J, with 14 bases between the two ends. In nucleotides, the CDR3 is TGTGCCAGCAGCTTAGTCCTAGGGGGATCAACTGAAGCTTTCTTT. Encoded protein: CASSLVLGGSTEAFF.

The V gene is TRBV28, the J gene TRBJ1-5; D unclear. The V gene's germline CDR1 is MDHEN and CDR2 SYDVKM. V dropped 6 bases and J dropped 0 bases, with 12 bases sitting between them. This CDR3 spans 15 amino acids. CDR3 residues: CASRGAGVSNQPQHF. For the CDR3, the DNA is TGTGCCAGCAGAGGAGCCGGAGTTAGCAATCAGCCCCAGCATTTT.

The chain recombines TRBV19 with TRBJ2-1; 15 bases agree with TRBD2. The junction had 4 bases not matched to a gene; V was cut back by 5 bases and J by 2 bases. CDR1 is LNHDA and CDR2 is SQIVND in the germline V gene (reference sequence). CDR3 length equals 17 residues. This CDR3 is CASSGGTSGRTYNEQFF. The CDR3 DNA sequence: TGTGCCAGTAGTGGGGGGACTAGCGGGAGGACCTACAATGAGCAGTTCTTC.

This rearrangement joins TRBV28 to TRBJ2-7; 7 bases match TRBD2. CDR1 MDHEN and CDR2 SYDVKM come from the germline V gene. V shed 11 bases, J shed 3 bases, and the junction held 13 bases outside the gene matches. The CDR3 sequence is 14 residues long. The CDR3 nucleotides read TGTGCCTCATACCCCGGCGGGGGAAACTACGAGCAGTACTTC. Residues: CASYPGGGNYEQYF.

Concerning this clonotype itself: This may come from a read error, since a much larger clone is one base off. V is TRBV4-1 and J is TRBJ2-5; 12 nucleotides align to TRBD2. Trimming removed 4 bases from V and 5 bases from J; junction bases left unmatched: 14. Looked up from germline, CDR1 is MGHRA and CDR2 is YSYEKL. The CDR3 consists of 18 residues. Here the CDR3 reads CASSLFWTSGMWRETQYF. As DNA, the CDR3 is TGCGCCAGCAGCCTTTTTTGGACTAGCGGGATGTGGCGGGAGACCCAGTACTTC.

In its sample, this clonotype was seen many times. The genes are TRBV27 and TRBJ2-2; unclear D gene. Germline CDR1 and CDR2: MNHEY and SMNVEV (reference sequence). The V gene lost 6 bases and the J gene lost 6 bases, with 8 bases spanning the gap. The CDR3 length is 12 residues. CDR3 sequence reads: CASSPHPGELFF. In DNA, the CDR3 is TGTGCCAGCAGCCCCCACCCCGGGGAGCTGTTTTTT.

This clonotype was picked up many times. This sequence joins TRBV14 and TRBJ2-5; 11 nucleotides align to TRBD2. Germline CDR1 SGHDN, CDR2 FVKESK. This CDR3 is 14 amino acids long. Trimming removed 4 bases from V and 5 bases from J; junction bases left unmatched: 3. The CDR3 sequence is CASSLAGGPETQYF. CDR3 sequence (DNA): TGTGCCAGCAGCCTAGCGGGAGGGCCGGAGACCCAGTACTTC.

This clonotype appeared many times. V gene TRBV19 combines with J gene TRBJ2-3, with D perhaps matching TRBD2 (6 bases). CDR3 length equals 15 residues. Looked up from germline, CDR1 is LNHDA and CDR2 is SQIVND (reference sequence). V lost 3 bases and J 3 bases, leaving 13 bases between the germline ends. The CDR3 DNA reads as TGTGCCAGTAGTATTGGAGGGGTAGTAACAGATACGCAGTATTTT. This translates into CASSIGGVVTDTQYF. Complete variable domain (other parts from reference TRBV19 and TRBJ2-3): DGGITQSPKYLFRKEGQNVTLSCEQNLNHDAMYWYRQDPGQGLRLIYYSQIVNDFQKGDIAEGYSVSREKKESFPLTVTSAQKNPTAFYLCASSIGGVVTDTQYFGPGTRLTVL.

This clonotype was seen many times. CDR3 DNA sequence: TGTGCCAGCTCACCCGCCCAGGGGAGAGAGCAGTACTTC. It translates to CASSPAQGREQYF. The rearrangement links TRBV18 to TRBJ2-7, with a possible D match to TRBD1 (6 bases). The V end lost 3 bases, the J end lost 7 bases, and 13 bases lay between the germline ends. The CDR3 runs 13 residues. Germline V gene sequence: CDR1 KGHSH, CDR2 LQKENI.

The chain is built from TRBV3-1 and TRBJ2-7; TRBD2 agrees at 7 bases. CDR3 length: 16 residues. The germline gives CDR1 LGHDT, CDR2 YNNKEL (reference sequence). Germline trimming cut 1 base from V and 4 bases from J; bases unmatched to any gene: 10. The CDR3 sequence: CASSQVGVSSGYEQYF. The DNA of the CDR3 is TGTGCCAGCAGCCAAGTCGGCGTGTCTAGCGGTTACGAGCAGTACTTC.

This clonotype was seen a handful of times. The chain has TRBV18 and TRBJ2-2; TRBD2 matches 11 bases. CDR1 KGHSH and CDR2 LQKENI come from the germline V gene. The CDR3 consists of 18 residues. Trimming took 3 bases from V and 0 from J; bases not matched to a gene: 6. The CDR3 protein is CASSPLTSGRTNTGELFF. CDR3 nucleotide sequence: TGTGCCAGCTCACCCCTCACTAGCGGGAGAACGAACACCGGGGAGCTGTTTTTT. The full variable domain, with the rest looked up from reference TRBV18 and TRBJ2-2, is NAGVMQNPRHLVRRRGQEARLRCSPMKGHSHVYWYRQLPEEGLKFMVYLQKENIIDESGMPKERFSAEFPKEGPSILRIQQVVRGDSAAYFCASSPLTSGRTNTGELFFGEGSRLTVL.

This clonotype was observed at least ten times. As DNA, the CDR3 is TGTGCCAGCACTCGGGAGTTCGACAATGAGCAGTTCTTC. Encoded protein: CASTREFDNEQFF. The chain links TRBV6-2 or TRBV6-3 to TRBJ2-1, with D possibly matching TRBD2 (6 bases). From germline, CDR1 is MNHEY and CDR2 SVGEGT. V was cut by 7 bases and J by 5 bases, with 12 bases left in between. This CDR3 region has 13 residues.

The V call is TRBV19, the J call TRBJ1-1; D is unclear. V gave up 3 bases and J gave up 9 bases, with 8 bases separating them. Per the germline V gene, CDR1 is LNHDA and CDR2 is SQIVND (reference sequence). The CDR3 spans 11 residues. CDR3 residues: CASSMTLQAFF. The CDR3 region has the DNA TGTGCCAGTAGTATGACCCTCCAAGCTTTCTTT.

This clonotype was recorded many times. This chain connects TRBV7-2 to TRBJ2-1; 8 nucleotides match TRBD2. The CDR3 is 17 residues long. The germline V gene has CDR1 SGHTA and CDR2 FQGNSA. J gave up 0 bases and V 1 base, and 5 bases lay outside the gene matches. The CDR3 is CASSLGTSRSSYNEQFF. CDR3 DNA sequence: TGTGCCAGCAGCTTAGGGACTAGCAGGAGCTCCTACAATGAGCAGTTCTTC.

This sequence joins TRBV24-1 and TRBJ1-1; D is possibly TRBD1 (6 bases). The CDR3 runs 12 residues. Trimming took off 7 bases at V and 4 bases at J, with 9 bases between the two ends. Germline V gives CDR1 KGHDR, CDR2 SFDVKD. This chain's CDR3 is CATSEGGTEAFF. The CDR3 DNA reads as TGTGCCACCAGCGAAGGGGGCACTGAAGCTTTCTTT.